Listed below are T cell receptor beta chains from one sample, sequenced in a study of CD8+CD57+ T cells in acquired aplastic anemia. TCRdb ran MiXCR on the reads and lists one entry per CDR3 protein. The data hold approximately 190,000 distinct CDR3 sequences, with around three fifths observed a single time. Sequenced material: sorted CD4+, CD8+, or CD8+CD57+ T cells (not recorded which) from PBMCs. These TCRs come from a human donor with severe aplastic anemia or a healthy control (not recorded which). The CDR3 runs from the conserved cysteine through the conserved F or W. D genes are given only for firm matches. Expanded clones are given a class, and other clones once, few, many or no size at all.

D,size,J,V,DNA,CDR3
TRBD2,NA,TRBJ2-1,TRBV20-1,TGCAGTGCTAGCTCGGGAGGTGAAGGGAATGAGCAGTTCTTC,CSASSGGEGNEQFF
TRBD1,NA,TRBJ1-4,TRBV20-1,TGCAGTGCTAGAGATGAAGACAGGGGCGAAAAACTGTTTTTT,CSARDEDRGEKLFF
NA,NA,TRBJ1-1,TRBV9,TGTGCCAGCAGCGTAGATGAGCGTACTGAAGCTTTCTTT,CASSVDERTEAFF
NA,NA,TRBJ1-1,TRBV5-1,TGCGCCAGCAGCCCAGGGACCTCAAAAGCTTTCTTT,CASSPGTSKAFF
NA,NA,TRBJ2-2,TRBV12-3/TRBV12-4,TGTGCCAGCAGTCCAGACTCTTACGGGGAGCTGTTTTTT,CASSPDSYGELFF
NA,NA,TRBJ2-7,TRBV5-1,TGCGCCAGCAGCTTGAACGGAGGTTACGAGCAGTACTTC,CASSLNGGYEQYF
NA,NA,TRBJ1-2,TRBV7-9,TGTGCCAGCAGCTTCCGAAATGGCTACACCTTC,CASSFRNGYTF
NA,many,TRBJ1-2,TRBV15,TGTGCCACCAGTCCACAGGGATCTGGCTATGGCTACACCTTC,CATSPQGSGYGYTF
TRBD1,once,TRBJ1-2,TRBV4-1,TGCGCCAGCAGCCAAGTGGTACGGACAGGCGGCTACACCTTC,CASSQVVRTGGYTF
TRBD2,many,TRBJ2-5,TRBV20-1,TGCAGTGCTCGAAGCGGGGGGGCGGAGACCCAGTACTTC,CSARSGGAETQYF
TRBD2,many,TRBJ2-3,TRBV4-3,TGCGCCAGCAGCCAACTAGCGGGGGCCAGCACAGATACGCAGTATTTT,CASSQLAGASTDTQYF
TRBD1,NA,TRBJ1-2,TRBV7-9,TGTGCCAGCCGCAAGGGGACAGGGGTTCCTCTTGGTGGCTACACCTTC,CASRKGTGVPLGGYTF
NA,NA,TRBJ2-3,TRBV7-6,TGTGCCAGCAGCAAAGCCTCCACAGATACGCAGTATTTT,CASSKASTDTQYF
NA,few,TRBJ2-7,TRBV5-6,TGTGCCAGCAGCGTCCGGGACGGCACCTACGAGCAGTACTTC,CASSVRDGTYEQYF
NA,NA,TRBJ2-7,TRBV7-2,TGTGCCAGCAGCTTCGCCCGAGGAGCAGGCGAGCAGTACTTC,CASSFARGAGEQYF
TRBD1,NA,TRBJ2-2,TRBV10-3,TGTGCCATCAGTGCCGGGACAGCCAAATCGAACACCGGGGAGCTGTTTTTT,CAISAGTAKSNTGELFF
TRBD1,NA,TRBJ2-7,TRBV29-1,TGCAGCGTTGCGTGGGACAGGGGGCCATACGAGCAGTGCTTC,CSVAWDRGPYEQCF
NA,NA,TRBJ2-5,TRBV7-9,TGTGCCAGCAGCTTCGCCGGGGAAGAGACCCAGTACTTC,CASSFAGEETQYF
NA,NA,TRBJ1-2,TRBV29-1,TGCAGCGTTGAGATTGCGTCTAACTATGGCTACACCTTC,CSVEIASNYGYTF
NA,NA,TRBJ2-5,TRBV19,TGTGCCAGTAGTGACGGAAAAGAGACCCAGTACTTC,CASSDGKETQYF
NA,many,TRBJ1-5,TRBV19,TGTGCCAGTAGTACACCGGGCCCCAGGGTGGCCCAGCATTTT,CASSTPGPRVAQHF
NA,NA,TRBJ2-5,TRBV5-1,TGCGCCAGCAGCTTGGAATCTTTAGAGACCCAGTACTTC,CASSLESLETQYF
NA,NA,TRBJ2-1,TRBV2,TGTGCCAGCATCCTCTACAATGAGCAGTTCTTC,CASILYNEQFF
TRBD1,once,TRBJ1-5,TRBV29-1,TGCAGCGCCAGACAGGGATCGGGCGATCAGCCCCAGCATTTT,CSARQGSGDQPQHF
NA,few,TRBJ2-7,TRBV24-1,TGTGCCACCAGTGCAGGGCAGAGTTTCCACGAGCAGTACTTC,CATSAGQSFHEQYF
NA,NA,TRBJ2-3,TRBV20-1,TGCAGTGCTAGTGACTACCCCAGGGAGGATACGCAGTATTTT,CSASDYPREDTQYF
NA,many,TRBJ1-5,TRBV7-8,TGTGCCAGCAGCTTAGCGGGATTCGGTCAGCCCCAGCATTTT,CASSLAGFGQPQHF
TRBD2,NA,TRBJ2-3,TRBV9,TGTGCCAGCAGCGTAGGGACTAGCGGGAGGACAGATACGCAGTATTTT,CASSVGTSGRTDTQYF
NA,few,TRBJ2-3,TRBV7-2,TGTGCCAGCAGCTTAGACACGGGCACAGATACGCAGTATTTT,CASSLDTGTDTQYF
TRBD2,NA,TRBJ2-1,TRBV7-2,TGTGCCAGCACCCTCACCCCGGGACTAGAGGCTCCTGAGCAGTTCTTC,CASTLTPGLEAPEQFF
TRBD2,NA,TRBJ2-3,TRBV7-3,TGTGCCAGCAGCTTAGCTCGCGGGAGCGCAGGTACGCAGTATTTT,CASSLARGSAGTQYF
NA,few,TRBJ2-3,TRBV15,TGTGCCACCAGCAATGGGGGCGCAGATACGCAGTATTTT,CATSNGGADTQYF
TRBD1,NA,TRBJ1-2,TRBV10-3,TGTGCCATCAGTGAAGGACAGGGGGTATATGGCTACACCTTC,CAISEGQGVYGYTF
NA,NA,TRBJ1-5,TRBV19,TGTGCCAGTAGTATTCGGAGTGGGAGTAGCAATCAGCCCCAGCATTTT,CASSIRSGSSNQPQHF
TRBD1,NA,TRBJ1-3,TRBV9,TGCGCCAGCAGCTTGGGACAGGGGGACTCTGGAAACACCATATATTTT,CASSLGQGDSGNTIYF
NA,many,TRBJ2-5,TRBV19,TGTGCCAGCCAGGGATTCCAAGAGACCCAGTACTTC,CASQGFQETQYF
NA,NA,TRBJ2-1,TRBV2,TGTGCCAGCAGTGATCTGAGATTGTATGAGCAGTTCTTC,CASSDLRLYEQFF
TRBD2,NA,TRBJ2-7,TRBV25-1,TGTGCCAGCAGTTTCGAGGGACTAGACGAGCAGTACTTC,CASSFEGLDEQYF
NA,once,TRBJ2-2,TRBV29-1,TGCAGCGTTACGGGGGCAGGCCGCACGGCCGGGGAGCTGTTTTTT,CSVTGAGRTAGELFF
NA,NA,TRBJ2-7,TRBV12-3/TRBV12-4,TGCGCCAGCAGTTTGCGTCAGACCCTATACGAGCGGTACTTC,CASSLRQTLYERYF
NA,NA,TRBJ2-1,TRBV19,TGTGCCAGTAGTATAGTGTTTACAAGGGCCCATGAGCAGTTCTTC,CASSIVFTRAHEQFF
NA,NA,TRBJ1-5,TRBV19,TGTGCCAGTAGTATAGGCCTGGAGGGATTAGTGCCCCAGCATTTT,CASSIGLEGLVPQHF
TRBD1,NA,TRBJ2-7,TRBV30,TGTGCCTGGAGTCCGACCCCAGGGACAGCTTTCTACGAGCAGTACTTC,CAWSPTPGTAFYEQYF
NA,NA,TRBJ2-5,TRBV20-1,TGCAGTGCTAGAGATGAGAGCGCCCAAGAGACCCAGTACTTC,CSARDESAQETQYF
NA,NA,TRBJ2-1,TRBV20-1,TGCAGTGCTAGGGTCCGGGGGCGGGTTTTCTACAATGAGCAGTTCTTC,CSARVRGRVFYNEQFF
TRBD2,NA,TRBJ2-7,TRBV10-2,TGCGCCAGCAGAGCGACAACAAGGTTTAGCGGGGGGGGCTACGAGCAGTACTTC,CASRATTRFSGGGYEQYF
NA,NA,TRBJ2-1,TRBV20-1,TGCAGTGCTAAGGTCGCGCGGCAGGCCCTGTGGGAAGGTGAGCAGTTCTTC,CSAKVARQALWEGEQFF
TRBD1,few,TRBJ1-4,TRBV7-8,TGTGCCAGCAGCTTAGCGTGGACAGGGAGGTGGGAAAAACTGTTTTTT,CASSLAWTGRWEKLFF
TRBD1,NA,TRBJ2-7,TRBV7-9,TGTGCCAGCAGCTGGGACAGGGCGCGCGACGAGCAGTACTTC,CASSWDRARDEQYF
NA,NA,TRBJ2-2,TRBV5-1,TGCGCCAGCAGCTTGGATCCGAACACCGGGGAGCTGTTTTTT,CASSLDPNTGELFF